This passage covers 2 T cell receptor beta chains from one sample sequenced in a study of tumor-infiltrating lymphocytes in primary liver carcinoma. Investigators took RNA and DNA out together from about 20-30 mg of unsorted bulk tissue. TCR beta cDNA was prepared out of roughly 490 ng total RNA by means of a constant-region primer. Three nested multiplex PCR rounds of slightly modified ARM-PCR generated TCR beta libraries. With TRBV1-TRBV30 forward primers and a C-beta reverse primer, the first two PCR rounds were run for about 10 cycles each. Using its own MiXCR run on the multiplex PCR reads, TCRdb lists one record per CDR3 protein. The table includes tens of thousands of distinct CDR3 sequences, around 70% detected once. Sequencing input: liver tumor tissue from sampling region 1. Subset: tumor region T1, superior pole. These receptors were collected from a man aged 35 to 55 with primary liver carcinoma and hepatitis B virus infection.

The chain carries TRBV28 and TRBJ2-1; D remains unclear. Germline V gene lookup returns CDR1 MDHEN and CDR2 SYDVKM. V was trimmed by 2 bases and J by 6 bases, leaving 14 bases between them. The CDR3 is 15 amino acids. CDR3 protein: CASSLPLGNLNEQFF. The CDR3 DNA reads TGTGCCAGCAGTTTACCACTCGGTAACCTCAATGAGCAGTTCTTC.

The rearrangement uses TRBV5-1 and TRBJ2-5; TRBD1 matches 8 bases. This CDR3 spans 14 amino acids. V trimming: 9 bases; J trimming: 3 bases; junction bases outside the gene matches: 10. Germline CDR1 and CDR2: SGHRS and YFSETQ. This CDR3 is CATSLGQAKETQYF. DNA of the CDR3: TGCGCCACTAGCTTGGGACAGGCTAAAGAGACCCAGTACTTC.